This T cell receptor (beta chain) was recorded in a study of blood T cell repertoires in COVID-19. Trimming removed 4 bases at V and 0 bases at J, with 7 bases between. The CDR3 consists of 14 residues. CDR1 and CDR2 from the germline V gene are MNHEY and SVGAGI. Repertoires were generated with immunoSEQ multiplex PCR, while TCRdb's copy carries only in-frame clones and drops some. Of about 110,000 clones in the sample, 85% are singletons; the top ten hold about 3.9%. The TCR was taken from a man aged 45-60 years with acute or convalescent COVID-19. Sequenced sample: peripheral blood. This sequence joins TRBV6-5 and TRBJ1-3; no reliable D call. The DNA for the CDR3 is TGTGCCAGCAGTTCACTACTCTCTGGAAACACCATATATTTT. Its protein product is CASSSLLSGNTIYF.